A single sample gave rise to the 17 T cell receptor beta chains below, sequenced in a study of patients and donors after allogeneic stem cell transplantation. TCRdb fed the RT-PCR reads into MiXCR, producing one record per CDR3 protein. The table has some 150,000 distinct CDR3 sequences, 30% to 45% seen once. Sequences were obtained from blood, either unsorted or a sorted T cell fraction (not recorded which). The receptors come from a human donor who was either an allogeneic HSCT recipient or a stem cell or donor lymphocyte infusion donor (not recorded which). It is not recorded whose cells these are; they may come from a transplant donor.

The chain employs TRBV12-3 or TRBV12-4 and TRBJ2-1; TRBD2 matches 11 bases. CDR3 size: 16 residues. The V and J ends lost 2 bases and 5 bases, in that order; junction bases with no gene match: 5. The DNA of the CDR3 is TGTGCCAGCAGTTTACCTAGCGGGGGGCATAACAATGAGCAGTTCTTC. This encodes CASSLPSGGHNNEQFF.

The V gene is TRBV6-4, the J gene TRBJ1-1, with D possibly being TRBD1 (5 bases). V was trimmed by 4 bases and J by 8 bases, leaving 14 bases between them. This CDR3 spans 13 amino acids. The germline V gene encodes CDR1 MRHNA and CDR2 SNTAGT. The CDR3 is CASSVTDSSEAFF. CDR3 nucleotides: TGTGCCAGCAGTGTCACAGACAGTTCCGAAGCTTTCTTT.

The chain uses TRBV12-3 or TRBV12-4 and TRBJ2-7; perhaps TRBD2 as D (6 bases). V was pared by 3 bases and J by 2 bases, with 8 bases between. CDR3 length equals 13 residues. The CDR3 protein is CASSFRGAYEQYF. DNA of the CDR3: TGTGCCAGCAGTTTTCGCGGGGCCTACGAGCAGTACTTC.

The CDR3, as DNA: TGCGCCAGCAGCAAGTGGGGCGGACTAGCAACGTCCGGGGAGCTGTTTTTT. This gives the protein CASSKWGGLATSGELFF. The chain links TRBV4-1 to TRBJ2-2; 8 bases are a match to TRBD2. Per germline, CDR1 MGHRA and CDR2 YSYEKL. V gave up 5 bases and J gave up 6 bases; unmatched junction bases: 14. CDR3 length: 17 residues.

This clonotype was counted between two and nine times. The rearrangement uses TRBV7-2 and TRBJ2-3; the D gene is possibly TRBD2 (6 bases). The ends were cut back, 5 bases at V and 2 bases at J, with 11 bases in the middle. This CDR3 comprises 14 residues. Per the germline V gene, CDR1 is SGHTA and CDR2 is FQGNSA. The CDR3 reads CASSQGLTTDTQYF. In DNA, the CDR3 is TGTGCCAGCAGCCAGGGACTCACCACAGATACGCAGTATTTT.

The rearrangement uses TRBV28 and TRBJ2-7; D unclear. Trimming shortened V by 5 bases and J by 0 bases, and 8 bases separated the two germline ends. The CDR3 is 13 amino acids. CDR1 and CDR2 from the germline V gene are MDHEN and SYDVKM. This CDR3 is CASSGPFSYEQYV. CDR3 in DNA: TGTGCCAGCAGTGGACCGTTCTCCTACGAGCAGTACGTC.

This chain uses TRBV11-2 with TRBJ2-1, with D tentatively TRBD1 (5 bases). This CDR3 comprises 13 residues. V gave up 5 bases and J gave up 4 bases, with 9 bases separating them. Germline CDR1 reads SGHAT; CDR2 reads FQNNGV. The CDR3 DNA is TGTGCCAGCAGCCGCTCAGGGTACAATGAGCAGTTCTTC. Its translation: CASSRSGYNEQFF.

The chain employs TRBV10-3 and TRBJ2-5, with 10 bases aligning to TRBD2. Trimming cost V 10 bases and J 5 bases; bases outside gene matches: 4. Germline V gene sequence: CDR1 ENHRY, CDR2 SYGVKD. This CDR3 has 12 amino acids. CDR3 region: CATGTSVETQYF. DNA of the CDR3: TGTGCCACTGGGACTAGCGTTGAGACCCAGTACTTC.

This clonotype has just a few counts. V is TRBV7-9 and J is TRBJ1-5; D ambiguous. Germline V gene sequence: CDR1 SEHNR, CDR2 FQNEAQ (reference sequence). The CDR3 is 14 residues long. Trimming pared 5 bases from V and 0 bases from J, leaving 8 bases between. The CDR3 is CASSHGYSNQPQHF. The CDR3 nucleotides are TGTGCCAGCAGCCACGGCTATAGCAATCAGCCCCAGCATTTT.

This chain joins TRBV5-1 and TRBJ2-7; TRBD1 is a possible D gene (6 bases). V shed 3 bases and J shed 1 base, with 8 bases lying between them. Germline CDR1 and CDR2: SGHRS and YFSETQ. The CDR3 totals 13 residues. CDR3: CASSSDSSYEQYF. CDR3 sequence (DNA): TGCGCCAGCAGCTCGGACAGTTCCTACGAGCAGTACTTC.

The chain employs TRBV30 and TRBJ2-1; D is undetermined. Trimming removed 5 bases at V and 0 bases at J, with 5 bases between. Per germline, CDR1 GTSNPN and CDR2 SVGIG (reference sequence). The length of the CDR3 is 12 residues. CDR3 DNA sequence: TGTGCCTGGGAGAGCTCCTACAATGAGCAGTTCTTC. Translation gives CAWESSYNEQFF.

This clonotype was found a few times. The V gene is TRBV20-1, the J gene TRBJ1-4; possibly TRBD1 for D (5 bases). Trimming cost V 5 bases and J 0 bases, with 13 bases left between them. Germline V lookup: CDR1 DFQATT, CDR2 SNEGSKA (reference sequence). The CDR3 length is 15 residues. The CDR3 loop reads CSASTGSATNEKLFF. In DNA, the CDR3 is TGCAGTGCTTCAACAGGTTCTGCAACTAATGAAAAACTGTTTTTT.

CDR3 region: CASSQGTRTGDQETQYF. The CDR3 bases are TGTGCCAGCAGCCAAGGAACCCGGACAGGAGACCAAGAGACCCAGTACTTC. The rearrangement uses TRBV3-1 and TRBJ2-5; TRBD1 agrees at 7 bases. Germline assignment: CDR1 LGHDT and CDR2 YNNKEL (reference sequence). Trimming cost V 1 base and J 0 bases; bases outside gene matches: 8. This CDR3 is built from 17 residues.

This clonotype was seen a few times. The chain carries TRBV12-3 or TRBV12-4 and TRBJ2-2, with a weak D call TRBD1 (7 bases). The CDR3 runs 15 residues. V gave up 6 bases and J gave up 4 bases, with 15 bases separating them. The CDR3 reads CASRPNQGGTGELFF. DNA of the CDR3: TGTGCCAGCAGGCCAAACCAGGGGGGCACCGGGGAGCTGTTTTTT.

This clonotype was seen a handful of times. The rearrangement links TRBV7-2 to TRBJ2-5; no definite D call. This CDR3 is built from 14 residues. Germline loops: CDR1 SGHTA, CDR2 FQGNSA. Between the trimmed V and J ends, which lost 5 bases and 10 bases, there was a span of 20 bases. The CDR3 DNA is TGTGCCAGCAGCAACCACTTCCGCTGTCAAGTCCAGTACTTC. It specifies CASSNHFRCQVQYF.

This chain joins TRBV6-1 and TRBJ2-1, with a tentative D call TRBD2 (6 bases). Trimming removed 6 bases from V and 2 bases from J, with 17 bases in between. Per the germline V gene, CDR1 is MNHNS and CDR2 is SASEGT. The CDR3 runs to 16 residues. The CDR3 sequence: CASRQDSPGAYNEQFF. The CDR3 DNA sequence: TGTGCCAGCAGACAAGACAGCCCGGGAGCCTACAATGAGCAGTTCTTC.

Ten or more counts support this clonotype. The rearrangement uses TRBV12-3 or TRBV12-4 and TRBJ1-3; D is possibly TRBD1 (6 bases). Trimming took 4 bases from V and 2 from J, leaving 12 bases between them. This CDR3 is built from 15 residues. The CDR3 loop is CASSSQGVPGNTIYF. The CDR3 coding sequence is TGTGCCAGCAGTTCACAGGGTGTGCCTGGAAACACCATATATTTT.